This TCR beta chain came from a study of T cells in Graves' hyperthyroidism and ophthalmopathy. Across the whole study: The authors collected peripheral blood at initial diagnosis, before any treatment.

Researchers amplified the TCR beta CDR3 regions from RNA transcripts. TCR CDR3 regions were first amplified by RT-PCR with HTBI primers. A single record per CDR3 protein comes from TCRdb applying MiXCR to the multiplex PCR reads. Seen here are some 440,000 distinct CDR3 sequences, less than 20% observed once, and the top ten hold 13% to 15%. This clonotype was counted only a few times. No ophthalmopathy progression within 18 months constituted stable Graves' hyperthyroidism. Uncontrolled infection, other autoimmune disease, pregnancy or lactation led to exclusion. Diagnoses were established using clinical symptoms, serum thyroxine and TRAb, thyroid ultrasound and orbital computed tomography. The CDR3 is 16 residues long. The germline V gene has CDR1 LNHDA and CDR2 SQIVND (reference sequence). V was clipped by 3 bases and J by 2 bases, with 16 bases between them.

This clonotype was obtained from a woman younger than 30 with Graves' hyperthyroidism. V and J are TRBV19 and TRBJ1-1; possible D gene TRBD1, 5 bases. The sequenced material came from blood. CDR3 nucleotides: TGTGCCAGTAGTATGCAAATTTGGCAGGGTAACACTGAAGCTTTCTTT. Amino acid sequence: CASSMQIWQGNTEAFF.